The present T cell receptor (beta chain) was sequenced within a study of regulatory T cells in long-lasting Graves disease. Time point described: newly diagnosed GD, antithyroid drugs for less than 3 months. RNA isolated from PBMCs was used to make the TCR library. CDR3 length equals 13 residues. V was trimmed by 4 bases and J by 1 base, leaving 8 bases between them. Germline lookup yields CDR1 SQVTM and CDR2 ANQGSEA. CDR3 regions were amplified by Arm-PCR using iRepertoire HTBI primers to build TCR beta libraries. TCRdb reprocessed the multiplex PCR reads via MiXCR and lists one record per CDR3 protein. Here the sample spans around 500,000 distinct CDR3 sequences, roughly a sixth being singletons. Another study also made use of these data, one on T cells in Graves' hyperthyroidism and ophthalmopathy.

The chain recombines TRBV29-1 with TRBJ1-3; D is unclear. Sample: peripheral blood mononuclear cells (PBMCs), taken at new diagnosis, from a patient treated with antithyroid drugs. The clonotype comes from a woman aged 35-65 years with Graves disease. Here the CDR3 reads CSVVWTSGNTIYF. The CDR3 DNA follows: TGCAGCGTTGTGTGGACTTCTGGAAACACCATATATTTT.